A single sample gave rise to the 7 T cell receptor beta chains below, sequenced in a study of T cells in women clearing cervical HPV infection. TCRdb keeps only in-frame clones here, not all; method: immunoSEQ multiplex PCR. Its table records tens of thousands of clones. Material for sequencing was blood buffy coat. The receptors shown here come from a woman between 18 and 70 years old with a cervical HPV16 infection that either progressed to CIN3+ or cleared (not recorded which).

This CDR3 is CASSGYREGEQYF. Partial CDR3 DNA: TGCGCCAGCAGTGGATACAGGGAGGGCGAG. The V and J genes are TRBV10-1 and TRBJ2-7; perhaps TRBD2 as D (7 bases). The CDR3 end falls 3 residues outside the read, so it is completed with the germline J gene. The CDR3 sequence is 13 residues long. Germline loops: CDR1 WNHNN, CDR2 SYGVQD (reference sequence). The V gene lost 4 bases and the J gene lost 6 bases, with 13 bases spanning the gap.

Turning to this clone: With the read ending 3 residues before the CDR3 end, the germline J gene is used to fill in that end. The chain combines TRBV30 with TRBJ2-7; D perhaps matches TRBD1 (6 bases). The germline gives CDR1 GTSNPN, CDR2 SVGIG (reference sequence). This CDR3 spans 13 amino acids. The V and J ends lost 5 bases and 5 bases respectively, with 16 bases between them. The CDR3 bases that were read are TGTGCCTGGGAGATCGCACAGGGCCACGAG. Translation gives CAWEIAQGHE. The CDR3 as a whole reads CAWEIAQGHEQYF.

Worth noting for this clone: The read terminates 3 residues ahead of where the CDR3 ends, so the germline J gene completes it. The chain employs TRBV20-1 and TRBJ2-5; D is uncertain. The CDR3 extends over 14 amino acids. Germline loops: CDR1 DFQATT, CDR2 SNEGSKA (reference sequence). V was shortened by 3 bases and J by 1 base, with 12 bases between the two germline ends. This CDR3 is CSARVNSGQETQYF. Partial CDR3 DNA: TGCAGTGCTAGGGTGAATTCGGGCCAAGAGACC.

With regard to this clone: The CDR3 end lies 3 residues beyond the end of the read and is filled in from the germline J gene. The chain uses TRBV13 and TRBJ1-1; no firm D call. Germline-derived CDR1 and CDR2 are PRHDT and FYEKMQ (reference sequence). There are 14 residues in the CDR3. With 5 bases removed from V and 4 bases from J, the gap between germline ends came to 14 bases. This chain's CDR3 is CASSPSGTGTEAFF. Partial CDR3 DNA: TGTGCCAGCAGCCCGTCTGGCACGGGCACTGAA.

In the case of this clone: The sequence runs out 3 residues before the end of the CDR3; the remainder is reconstructed from the germline J gene. The chain joins TRBV30 to TRBJ2-3; D may be TRBD1 (5 bases). The CDR3 has 14 amino acids. Germline CDR1 reads GTSNPN; CDR2 reads SVGIG (reference sequence). V lost 4 bases, J lost 0 bases, and 11 bases lay in between. CDR3 DNA, as far as it was read: TGTGCCTGGACTGAACGGACAAGCACAGATACG. Amino acid sequence: CAWTERTSTDT. The entire CDR3 reads CAWTERTSTDTQYF. The full variable domain, in which reference TRBV30 and TRBJ2-3 provide the parts outside the CDR3, is SQTIHQWPATLVQPVGSPLSLECTVEGTSNPNLYWYRQAAGRGLQLLFYSVGIGQISSEVPQNLSASRPQDRQFILSSKKLLLSDSGFYLCAWTERTSTDTQYFGPGTRLTVL.

Turning to this clone: The CDR3 extends 3 residues past the end of the read, so its final part is completed from the germline J gene. This sequence joins TRBV9 and TRBJ2-2, with D unresolved. V was cut by 0 bases and J by 5 bases, with 8 bases left in between. Germline values: CDR1 SGDLS, CDR2 YYNGEE. The CDR3 contains 14 residues. This CDR3 is CASSVGHLTGELFF. The sequenced CDR3 bases are TGTGCCAGCAGCGTAGGGCATCTTACCGGGGAG.

Comments on this clone: The CDR3 end lies 3 residues beyond the end of the read and is filled in from the germline J gene. The chain combines TRBV5-1 with TRBJ2-3; weak D call: TRBD1 (5 bases). Trimming stripped 0 bases from V and 2 bases from J, with 7 bases between. The CDR3 consists of 14 residues. CDR1 and CDR2 (germline): SGHRS, YFSETQ. The CDR3 is CASSLGGLTDTQYF. The sequenced part of the CDR3 DNA is TGCGCCAGCAGCTTGGGGGGCCTCACAGATACG.